Shown below are 10 T cell receptor beta chains from a single sample sequenced in a study of blood T cell repertoires in COVID-19. Some clones are missing from TCRdb's copy, which holds only in-frame ones; the method was immunoSEQ multiplex PCR. The repertoire holds 45,000 to 55,000 clones, with approximately 87% as singletons. The sequencing sample was made of peripheral blood. Source of these receptors: a human donor in a cohort sampled during active COVID-19.

This chain links TRBV2 with TRBJ1-6, with 7 bases matching TRBD1. V dropped 10 bases and J dropped 3; count of bases not matched to a gene: 3. The CDR3 is made up of 13 amino acids. CDR1 is SNHLY, CDR2 FYNNEI, per germline. The CDR3 region has the DNA TGTGCCACCGGACAGGACTATAATTCACCCCTCCACTTT. It is translated as CATGQDYNSPLHF.

This chain links TRBV2 with TRBJ1-2; 7 bases line up with TRBD1. CDR1 is SNHLY and CDR2 is FYNNEI in the germline V gene. The V and J ends lost 10 bases and 2 bases, in that order; junction bases with no gene match: 13. The CDR3 is 15 residues long. DNA of the CDR3: TGTGCCACTCGTACGCGGGCAGGGGGAAACTATGGCTACACCTTC. Translating gives CATRTRAGGNYGYTF.

V is TRBV4-2 and J is TRBJ2-1; D remains ambiguous. V was cut by 0 bases and J by 4 bases, with 10 bases left in between. The CDR3 extends over 15 amino acids. CDR1 and CDR2 from the germline V gene are LGHNA and YNFKEQ. CDR3 nucleotide sequence: TGTGCCAGCAGCCAAGATTCGAGCAAGTACAATGAGCAGTTCTTC. This codes for CASSQDSSKYNEQFF.

The chain joins TRBV7-2 to TRBJ2-7; 9 bases fit TRBD2. V gave up 3 bases and J gave up 6 bases; unmatched junction bases: 12. Germline CDR1 and CDR2: SGHTA and FQGNSA. The CDR3 has 16 amino acids. The CDR3, as DNA: TGTGCCAGCAGCTTGCGGAGCGGGGGGCGAACGGGCGAGCAGTACTTC. This encodes CASSLRSGGRTGEQYF.

V is TRBV7-8 and J is TRBJ1-6; D gene unclear. The CDR3 is made up of 16 amino acids. The V gene lost 2 bases and the J gene lost 4 bases, with 12 bases spanning the gap. The germline V gene encodes CDR1 SGHVS and CDR2 FQNEAQ. The CDR3 sequence: CASSLLPVSYNSPLHF. In DNA form, the CDR3 reads TGTGCCAGCAGCTTACTGCCGGTCTCTTATAATTCACCCCTCCACTTT.

This clone has a single count. The chain joins TRBV5-1 to TRBJ2-3; a weak D match, TRBD2 (6 bases). The CDR3 has 12 amino acids. Germline CDR1 reads SGHRS; CDR2 reads YFSETQ. The V end was cut by 7 bases, the J end by 4 bases, with 10 bases between. CDR3: CASRGGADTQYF. CDR3 coding DNA: TGCGCCAGCCGAGGCGGGGCAGATACGCAGTATTTT.

Relative to its sample, this clone is medium-sized. The chain recombines TRBV6-5 with TRBJ2-7, with D possibly being TRBD2 (7 bases). V shed 0 bases and J shed 4 bases, with 16 bases lying between them. Germline V gene lookup returns CDR1 MNHEY and CDR2 SVGAGI. This CDR3 contains 16 residues. CDR3 region: CASSYSSGGRPYEQYF. The CDR3 bases are TGTGCCAGCAGTTACTCCTCGGGGGGCCGACCGTACGAGCAGTACTTC.

The chain employs TRBV12-3 or TRBV12-4 and TRBJ2-7, with D tentatively TRBD2 (7 bases). The V end was cut by 8 bases, the J end by 9 bases, with 14 bases between. The CDR3 has 11 residues. The CDR3 DNA is TGTGCCAGCCGCGGGGGCCCTCGGCAGTACTTC. Translation: CASRGGPRQYF.

The gene calls are TRBV6-6 and TRBJ1-5, with 7 positions matching TRBD1. Germline assignment: CDR1 MNHNY and CDR2 SVGAGI (reference sequence). CDR3 length: 13 amino acids. The V gene end was trimmed by 8 bases and the J gene end by 3 bases; junction bases not matched to a gene: 4. CDR3 in DNA: TGTGCCAGCGGGGGACAGTACAATCAGCCCCAGCATTTT. Residues: CASGGQYNQPQHF.

The chain uses TRBV14 and TRBJ1-5; D not certain. The V end was cut by 4 bases, the J end by 3 bases, with 7 bases between. This CDR3 has 13 amino acids. The germline CDR1 and CDR2 sequences are SGHDN and FVKESK. Here the CDR3 DNA reads TGTGCCAGCAGCCCGTCTTACAATCAGCCCCAGCATTTT. Translated: CASSPSYNQPQHF.